The rows below give T cell receptor beta chains drawn from one sample of a study of identical twins. TCRdb fed the 5' RACE reads into MiXCR, producing one record per CDR3 protein. The data show 400,000 or so distinct CDR3 sequences, with around 9% seen just once and roughly 8.9% held by the top ten. Sequenced material: naive T cells sorted from blood. All receptors derive from a woman in her forties or fifties in good health. Both conserved end residues are part of each CDR3. The D gene is left open where the match is weak. Size tells how often a clone was seen (once, few, many) or the class of an expanded clone, and some rows leave it out.

>TRBJ2-7|TRBV12-3/TRBV12-4|TRBD2|many
CASNLAGSYEQYF
TGTGCCAGCAATTTAGCGGGTTCCTACGAGCAGTACTTC
>TRBJ1-1|TRBV5-1|-|few
CASSHDGKPQAFF
TGCGCCAGCAGCCATGATGGTAAGCCGCAAGCTTTCTTT
>TRBJ2-1|TRBV7-9|TRBD2|few
CASSLARDGGTRLMNEQFF
TGTGCCAGCAGCTTAGCGCGAGACGGGGGGACTAGATTAATGAATGAGCAGTTCTTC
>TRBJ2-1|TRBV2|TRBD2|few
CASSPLAGGYEQFF
TGTGCCAGCAGCCCACTAGCGGGAGGCTATGAGCAGTTCTTC
>TRBJ2-4|TRBV5-6|TRBD2|few
CASSPGRLAGGPDIQYF
TGTGCCAGCAGCCCGGGTCGACTAGCGGGAGGGCCTGACATTCAGTACTTC
>TRBJ1-6|TRBV14|-|few
CASSQDHLSPLHF
TGTGCCAGCAGCCAAGACCACCTATCGCCCCTCCACTTT
>TRBJ1-1|TRBV6-5|-|few
CASSRPRDMNTEAFF
TGTGCCAGCAGCCGACCTCGAGACATGAACACTGAAGCTTTCTTT
>TRBJ1-5|TRBV5-5|-|few
CASSLWTINQPQHF
TGTGCCAGCAGCTTGTGGACGATCAATCAGCCCCAGCATTTT
>TRBJ2-5|TRBV15|-|many
CATSREGRGIGRTQYF
TGTGCCACCAGCAGAGAGGGAAGAGGTATCGGGCGGACCCAGTACTTC
>TRBJ1-2|TRBV3-1|-|few
CASSQDMVGRDYGYTF
TGTGCCAGCAGCCAAGATATGGTTGGCAGAGACTATGGCTACACCTTC
>TRBJ2-7|TRBV12-3/TRBV12-4|-|many
CASSLGHLYEQYF
TGTGCCAGCAGTTTAGGGCACCTATACGAGCAGTACTTC
>TRBJ2-7|TRBV3-1|-|-
CASSQATGRRYEQYF
TGTGCCAGCAGCCAAGCGACGGGACGCCGGTACGAGCAGTACTTC
>TRBJ1-2|TRBV6-2/TRBV6-3|-|many
CASSAPGTDRGYTF
TGTGCCAGCAGCGCCCCCGGGACGGATCGTGGCTACACCTTC
>TRBJ1-3|TRBV3-1|-|few
CASSQVNTIYF
TGTGCCAGCAGCCAAGTAAACACCATATATTTT
>TRBJ2-1|TRBV27|-|-
CASSLSGSGWDEQFF
TGTGCCAGCAGTTTAAGCGGGTCAGGGTGGGATGAGCAGTTCTTC
>TRBJ1-3|TRBV11-2|-|many
CAAAGSRNTIYF
TGTGCCGCGGCGGGGAGCAGAAACACCATATATTTT
>TRBJ2-3|TRBV24-1|-|few
CATSGWKRADTQYF
TGTGCCACCAGTGGGTGGAAAAGGGCAGATACGCAGTATTTT
>TRBJ2-1|TRBV29-1|-|many
CSVDDGRASYNEQFF
TGCAGCGTCGATGACGGGAGAGCCTCCTACAATGAGCAGTTCTTC
>TRBJ2-7|TRBV5-1|-|many
CASSQGGGSYEQYF
TGCGCCAGCAGCCAGGGCGGAGGGAGCTACGAGCAGTACTTC
>TRBJ2-7|TRBV29-1|TRBD2|few
CSATQRGVSYEQYF
TGCAGCGCGACCCAGCGGGGGGTCTCCTACGAGCAGTACTTC
>TRBJ2-3|TRBV29-1|-|few
CSVGAHTQYF
TGCAGCGTTGGGGCGCATACGCAGTATTTT
>TRBJ2-2|TRBV12-3/TRBV12-4|-|-
CASSLTLSGELFF
TGTGCCAGCAGCCTTACATTGTCCGGGGAGCTGTTTTTT
>TRBJ2-1|TRBV21-1|-|few
CASSKRDRSLNEQFF
TGTGCCAGCAGCAAGCGGGACCGGAGTCTCAATGAGCAGTTCTTC
>TRBJ2-5|TRBV29-1|-|-
CSVVAETQYF
TGCAGCGTTGTGGCGGAGACCCAGTACTTC
>TRBJ1-2|TRBV24-1|-|many
CATSDLLYGYTF
TGTGCCACCAGTGATTTGCTCTATGGCTACACCTTC
>TRBJ2-3|TRBV12-3/TRBV12-4|-|-
CASSPRPDTDTQYF
TGTGCCAGCAGTCCCCGACCAGACACAGATACGCAGTATTTT
>TRBJ1-4|TRBV15|TRBD1|few
CATSRGQGEEKLFF
TGTGCCACCAGCAGAGGGCAGGGGGAGGAAAAACTGTTTTTT
>TRBJ2-1|TRBV27|-|many
CASSKERATTTSSYNEQFF
TGTGCCAGCAGTAAGGAGAGGGCTACCACAACCAGCTCCTACAATGAGCAGTTCTTC
>TRBJ2-4|TRBV4-1|-|few
CASSQVIILAKNIQYF
TGCGCCAGCAGCCAAGTAATAATCCTAGCCAAAAACATTCAGTACTTC
>TRBJ2-1|TRBV5-5|-|many
CASSLGGTSYNEQFF
TGTGCCAGCAGCCTTGGCGGGACCTCCTACAATGAGCAGTTCTTC
>TRBJ1-3|TRBV12-3/TRBV12-4|TRBD1|few
CASSKQGPVNTIYF
TGTGCCAGCAGTAAACAGGGGCCGGTTAACACCATATATTTT
>TRBJ1-4|TRBV7-9|TRBD1|few
CASSLVLSGTGDGKLFF
TGTGCCAGCAGCTTAGTCCTGAGTGGGACAGGGGATGGAAAACTGTTTTTT
>TRBJ1-5|TRBV5-1|TRBD1|-
CASSEGQGLQPQHF
TGCGCCAGCAGCGAAGGACAGGGCCTACAGCCCCAGCATTTT
>TRBJ1-1|TRBV6-5|-|few
CASTLKGNTEAFF
TGTGCCAGCACGCTAAAGGGTAACACTGAAGCTTTCTTT
>TRBJ2-1|TRBV14|TRBD2|-
CASSQGLAGDSYNEQFF
TGTGCCAGCAGCCAAGGATTAGCGGGAGACTCCTACAATGAGCAGTTCTTC
>TRBJ1-1|TRBV25-1|-|few
CASSEIRGKTFF
TGTGCCAGCAGTGAAATCCGGGGTAAAACTTTCTTT
>TRBJ1-2|TRBV29-1|TRBD1|many
CSAGTGGEGYTF
TGCAGCGCTGGGACAGGGGGCGAAGGCTACACCTTC
>TRBJ2-1|TRBV12-3/TRBV12-4|TRBD2|many
CASSSSGLTYNEQFF
TGTGCCAGCAGTTCTAGCGGTCTTACCTACAATGAGCAGTTCTTC
>TRBJ1-2|TRBV7-9|-|-
CASDQEVPFAYGYTF
TGTGCCAGCGACCAGGAGGTCCCTTTCGCCTATGGCTACACCTTC
>TRBJ1-1|TRBV12-3/TRBV12-4|-|many
CASSLFLNTEAFF
TGTGCCAGCAGCTTATTTTTGAACACTGAAGCTTTCTTT
>TRBJ1-5|TRBV4-2|-|many
CASSQDQFGSSDNQPQHF
TGTGCCAGCAGCCAAGATCAATTCGGCAGCTCGGACAATCAGCCCCAGCATTTT
>TRBJ2-3|TRBV19|TRBD2|few
CASSTPEWHPVLAGGPDTQYF
TGTGCCAGTAGTACTCCGGAGTGGCATCCTGTACTAGCGGGAGGGCCGGATACGCAGTATTTT
>TRBJ2-3|TRBV15|-|-
CATSRTRVQTRRDTQYF
TGTGCCACCAGCAGAACCAGGGTACAGACTAGACGAGATACGCAGTATTTT
>TRBJ2-5|TRBV5-4|TRBD2|-
CASSLPGLAGGGDETQYF
TGTGCCAGCAGCTTGCCGGGACTAGCGGGAGGTGGTGATGAGACCCAGTACTTC
>TRBJ2-5|TRBV6-5|-|-
CASSQWEDEETQYF
TGTGCCAGCAGCCAGTGGGAGGACGAAGAGACCCAGTACTTC
>TRBJ1-5|TRBV3-1|-|-
CASSPDARVRHQPQHF
TGTGCCAGCAGCCCAGACGCCCGGGTAAGACATCAGCCCCAGCATTTT
>TRBJ1-5|TRBV12-3/TRBV12-4|TRBD1|many
CASSLDRWNQPQHF
TGTGCCAGCAGTTTGGACAGGTGGAATCAGCCCCAGCATTTT
>TRBJ1-5|TRBV2|TRBD1|many
CASGDSYSNQPQHF
TGTGCCAGCGGGGACAGTTATAGCAATCAGCCCCAGCATTTT
>TRBJ2-7|TRBV29-1|-|many
CSVSIGIPYEQYF
TGCAGCGTTAGTATCGGGATTCCCTACGAGCAGTACTTC
>TRBJ1-1|TRBV6-5|TRBD1|few
CASSRVTGYSEAFF
TGTGCCAGCAGCAGGGTGACAGGGTACTCTGAAGCTTTCTTT
>TRBJ2-7|TRBV20-1|-|few
CSARGQGGAGYEQYF
TGCAGTGCTAGAGGGCAGGGGGGGGCCGGCTACGAGCAGTACTTC